These T cell receptor beta chains were read from a single sample in a study of shared clonotypes between healthy human individuals. Assay: immunoSEQ multiplex PCR; the TCRdb copy retains only in-frame clones and omits some. The repertoire holds hundreds of thousands of clones, with 95% to 97% as singletons. Sequenced material: naive CD8+ T cells sorted from blood. The source is a man aged 25 to 40 in good health. CDR3s include the opening cysteine and the closing phenylalanine or tryptophan. A D gene is named only where the DNA matches it firmly. Clone size is shown for a subset of rows, as once, few, many or a class of expanded clone.

j_gene	d_gene	abundance	v_gene	CDR3aa	CDR3nt
TRBJ2-2	TRBD2	-	TRBV14	CASSHGLALGELFF	TGTGCCAGCAGCCATGGACTAGCTCTCGGGGAGCTGTTTTTT
TRBJ2-1	TRBD2	-	TRBV6-5	CASSYGSGRQEQFF	TGTGCCAGCAGTTATGGTAGCGGGAGACAAGAGCAGTTCTTC
TRBJ2-7	-	-	TRBV5-5	CASSWGDSAYEQYF	TGTGCCAGCAGCTGGGGGGACAGCGCCTACGAGCAGTACTTC
TRBJ1-2	-	-	TRBV30	CAWSELRTVYGYTF	TGTGCCTGGAGTGAGCTTCGGACAGTCTATGGCTACACCTTC
TRBJ1-4	-	-	TRBV7-9	CASNEGEKLFF	TGTGCCAGCAACGAGGGGGAAAAACTGTTTTTT
TRBJ2-6	TRBD1	-	TRBV5-6	CASSHARTGGAGANVLTF	TGTGCCAGCAGCCACGCTCGGACAGGGGGCGCTGGGGCCAACGTCCTGACTTTC
TRBJ2-7	TRBD2	-	TRBV5-4	CASSTGTSIEQYF	TGTGCCAGCAGCACCGGGACTAGCATCGAGCAGTACTTC
TRBJ2-7	-	-	TRBV27	CASSSGQGGEQYF	TGTGCCAGCAGTTCGGGGCAGGGCGGCGAGCAGTACTTC
TRBJ2-1	TRBD1	-	TRBV5-1	CASSTGTGGDEQFF	TGCGCCAGCAGCACCGGGACAGGGGGCGATGAGCAGTTCTTC
TRBJ1-1	-	-	TRBV28	CASTKVDWGTEAFF	TGTGCCAGCACCAAGGTGGATTGGGGCACTGAAGCTTTCTTT
TRBJ2-5	TRBD1	-	TRBV9	CASSPGSRDRGLETQYF	TGTGCCAGCAGCCCAGGGTCACGAGACAGGGGGCTAGAGACCCAGTACTTC
TRBJ1-1	TRBD1	-	TRBV29-1	CSVLQQGLNTEAFF	TGCAGCGTTCTCCAACAGGGGTTGAACACTGAAGCTTTCTTT
TRBJ2-7	-	-	TRBV7-9	CASSSPPSYEQYF	TGTGCCAGCAGCTCCCCGCCATCCTACGAGCAGTACTTC
TRBJ1-1	-	-	TRBV11-2	CASSVRGVGTEAFF	TGTGCCAGCAGCGTCCGAGGGGTTGGCACTGAAGCTTTCTTT
TRBJ2-7	TRBD2	-	TRBV4-3	CASSQGTSFAYEQYF	TGCGCCAGCAGCCAGGGGACTAGCTTTGCTTACGAGCAGTACTTC
TRBJ1-1	TRBD1	-	TRBV4-1	CASSQGTGVFQLF	TGCGCCAGCAGCCAAGGGACAGGGGTTTTCCAGCTCTTT
TRBJ2-7	-	-	TRBV7-2	CASSLGLGYEQYF	TGTGCCAGCAGCTTAGGGCTTGGCTACGAGCAGTACTTC
TRBJ2-7	TRBD2	-	TRBV10-2	CASSMSGSLYEQYF	TGCGCCAGCAGTATGAGCGGGAGTCTCTACGAGCAGTACTTC
TRBJ1-2	-	-	TRBV27	CARIYLSQINYGYTF	TGTGCCAGGATCTACTTGTCTCAGATAAACTATGGCTACACCTTC
TRBJ2-7	TRBD1	-	TRBV29-1	CSVEWDSPYEQYF	TGCAGCGTTGAGTGGGACAGCCCATACGAGCAGTACTTC
TRBJ2-2	-	once	TRBV7-8	CASSFGTGELFF	TGTGCCAGCAGCTTCGGCACCGGGGAGCTGTTTTTT
TRBJ2-2	-	-	TRBV4-1	CASSQNRQPGELFF	TGCGCCAGCAGCCAAAACCGCCAACCCGGGGAGCTGTTTTTT
TRBJ2-1	-	-	TRBV27	CASRWGASGNNEQFF	TGTGCCAGCCGCTGGGGGGCTAGCGGAAACAATGAGCAGTTCTTC
TRBJ2-7	-	-	TRBV2	CASSGPYYEQYF	TGTGCCAGCAGTGGTCCTTACTACGAGCAGTACTTC
TRBJ1-5	TRBD1	-	TRBV5-6	CASSLGTGIQPQHF	TGTGCCAGCAGCTTGGGGACAGGCATCCAGCCCCAGCATTTT
TRBJ2-7	TRBD2	once	TRBV4-3	CASSPGLAGAYEQYF	TGCGCCAGCAGCCCTGGACTAGCGGGAGCGTACGAGCAGTACTTC
TRBJ2-1	TRBD2	-	TRBV29-1	CSVVDGRASREQFF	TGCAGCGTTGTTGACGGGAGGGCCTCTCGTGAGCAGTTCTTC